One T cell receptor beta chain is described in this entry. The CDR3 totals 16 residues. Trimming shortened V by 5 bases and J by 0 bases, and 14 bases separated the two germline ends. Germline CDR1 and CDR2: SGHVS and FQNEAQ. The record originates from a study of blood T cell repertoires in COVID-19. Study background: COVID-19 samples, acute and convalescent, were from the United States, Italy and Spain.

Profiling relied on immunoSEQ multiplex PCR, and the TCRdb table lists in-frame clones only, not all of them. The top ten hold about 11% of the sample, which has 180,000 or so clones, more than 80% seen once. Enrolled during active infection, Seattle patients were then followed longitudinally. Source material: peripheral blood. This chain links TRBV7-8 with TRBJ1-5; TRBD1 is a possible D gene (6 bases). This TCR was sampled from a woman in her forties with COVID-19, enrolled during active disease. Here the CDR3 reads CASSQGQRYSNQPQHF. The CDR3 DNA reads TGTGCCAGCAGCCAAGGACAGCGGTATAGCAATCAGCCCCAGCATTTT.